Presented here are 13 T cell receptor beta chains from one specimen sequenced in a study of blood T cell repertoires in COVID-19. Profiling relied on immunoSEQ multiplex PCR, and the TCRdb table lists in-frame clones only, not all of them. The table includes about 270,000 clones, 85% to 90% detected once. Sequenced: PBMCs or T cells enriched from blood (not recorded which). These TCRs come from a woman aged 25-40 years with acute COVID-19.

The V call is TRBV24-1, the J call TRBJ1-1; the match to TRBD1 covers 8 bases. The CDR3 has 13 amino acids. The germline CDR1 and CDR2 sequences are KGHDR and SFDVKD. Trimming removed 4 bases from V and 3 bases from J; junction bases left unmatched: 0. In DNA form, the CDR3 reads TGTGCCACCAGTGAGACAGGGGACACTGAAGCTTTCTTT. It is translated as CATSETGDTEAFF.

The V gene is TRBV9, the J gene TRBJ2-1, with 8 positions matching TRBD1. The V segment lost 5 bases and the J segment 8 bases; nucleotides outside the gene matches: 9. The CDR3 spans 14 residues. CDR1 SGDLS and CDR2 YYNGEE come from the germline V gene. This CDR3 is CASRRTGTGDEQFF. The CDR3 DNA reads as TGTGCCAGCAGAAGGACAGGGACCGGCGATGAGCAGTTCTTC.

On this clone: Other DNA sequences in this sample translate to the same CDR3. The chain has TRBV19 and TRBJ2-7; D is unresolved. V shed 1 base and J shed 1 base, with 5 bases lying between them. CDR1 is LNHDA and CDR2 is SQIVND in the germline V gene (reference sequence). The CDR3 covers 13 residues. The CDR3 spells CASSIGTSYEQYF. The CDR3 nucleotides read TGTGCCAGTAGTATAGGCACTTCCTACGAGCAGTACTTC.

J is TRBJ2-7 and V is TRBV27, with 7 nucleotides matching TRBD2. Per the germline V gene, CDR1 is MNHEY and CDR2 is SMNVEV (reference sequence). J lost 3 bases, V lost 3 bases, and 8 bases had no gene match. The CDR3 spans 15 residues. The CDR3 region is CASSFGASGFYEQYF. In DNA form, the CDR3 reads TGTGCCAGCAGTTTCGGGGCTAGCGGTTTCTACGAGCAGTACTTC.

The chain couples TRBV9 to TRBJ2-7; the D gene is possibly TRBD2 (5 bases). This CDR3 spans 13 amino acids. Germline CDR1 reads SGDLS; CDR2 reads YYNGEE. Trimming pared 2 bases from V and 4 bases from J, leaving 10 bases between. CDR3: CASSVAPGYEQYF. The CDR3 DNA reads as TGTGCCAGCAGCGTCGCCCCGGGATACGAGCAGTACTTC.

The chain couples TRBV19 to TRBJ2-5; 8 bases match TRBD1. V lost 3 bases and J lost 3; bases outside the gene matches: 3. Germline values: CDR1 LNHDA, CDR2 SQIVND (reference sequence). This CDR3 contains 14 residues. The DNA of the CDR3 is TGTGCCAGTAGTATCCGGACAGGGAAAGAGACCCAGTACTTC. Protein sequence: CASSIRTGKETQYF.

The chain has TRBV7-3 and TRBJ2-1, with 7 bases aligning to TRBD1. The J segment lost 6 bases and the V segment lost 5 bases, leaving 10 bases of the junction unmatched. Germline loops: CDR1 SGHTA, CDR2 FQGTGA. This CDR3 is built from 15 residues. CDR3 nucleotides: TGTGCCAGCAGCCCCAGGACAGGAGGCCCCAATGAGCAGTTCTTC. This translates into CASSPRTGGPNEQFF. Looking up the rest from reference TRBV7-3 and TRBJ2-1 gives the full variable domain: GAGVSQTPSNKVTEKGKYVELRCDPISGHTALYWYRQSLGQGPEFLIYFQGTGAADDSGLPNDRFFAVRPEGSVSTLKIQRTERGDSAVYLCASSPRTGGPNEQFFGPGTRLTVL.

The chain combines TRBV19 with TRBJ1-1; 11 nucleotides line up with TRBD1. CDR3 length: 15 residues. The germline V gene has CDR1 LNHDA and CDR2 SQIVND (reference sequence). Unmatched junction bases numbered 10, after V lost 5 bases and J lost 8 bases. Here the CDR3 DNA reads TGTGCCAGTAGTGCCCCGGGACAGGGGGGTTCCGAAGCTTTCTTT. The encoded protein is CASSAPGQGGSEAFF.

The genes are TRBV28 and TRBJ2-1, with a tentative D call TRBD1 (6 bases). The CDR3 covers 12 residues. The ends were cut back, 10 bases at V and 4 bases at J, with 11 bases in the middle. The germline V gene has CDR1 MDHEN and CDR2 SYDVKM. CDR3 bases: TGTGCCATTGTTGGACAGTACAATGAGCAGTTCTTC. Residues: CAIVGQYNEQFF.

The chain has TRBV19 and TRBJ2-7; 8 positions match TRBD1. Germline loops: CDR1 LNHDA, CDR2 SQIVND (reference sequence). The V gene end was trimmed by 3 bases and the J gene end by 0 bases; junction bases not matched to a gene: 10. The CDR3 totals 17 residues. CDR3 sequence (DNA): TGTGCCAGTAGTATCTCGGTAGGACAGGGATTCTCCTACGAGCAGTACTTC. This sequence encodes CASSISVGQGFSYEQYF.

The chain combines TRBV7-8 with TRBJ1-6; a weak D match, TRBD1 (6 bases). The CDR3 runs 16 residues. CDR1 is SGHVS, CDR2 FQNEAQ, per germline. Trimming took 5 bases from V and 8 from J, leaving 19 bases between them. The CDR3 here is CASSLGQGIRDSPLHF. CDR3 nucleotides: TGTGCCAGCAGCCTTGGTCAGGGGATTCGGGATTCACCCCTCCACTTT.

The count of this clone is one. Other DNA sequences in the same sample also yield this CDR3. The J gene is TRBJ2-7, the V gene TRBV5-1; 10 nucleotides align to TRBD2. This CDR3 contains 15 residues. The V segment lost 4 bases and the J segment 1 base; nucleotides outside the gene matches: 5. Per the germline V gene, CDR1 is SGHRS and CDR2 is YFSETQ. The CDR3 is CASSLGTSVSYEQYF. The CDR3 DNA reads TGCGCCAGCAGCCTAGGGACTAGCGTGTCCTACGAGCAGTACTTC.

The V and J genes are TRBV2 and TRBJ1-5, with D tentatively TRBD1 (5 bases). The CDR3 has 15 residues. Trimming stripped 3 bases from V and 3 bases from J, with 12 bases between. The germline CDR1 and CDR2 sequences are SNHLY and FYNNEI. The CDR3 is CASSEQGLNNQPQHF. CDR3 coding DNA: TGTGCCAGCAGTGAGCAGGGACTCAACAATCAGCCCCAGCATTTT.